This T cell receptor beta chain was recovered during a study of untreated major depressive disorder. With respect to this clone: Its antigen is still unknown.

Patients had moderate to severe depression. From thawed PBMCs, CD4+ T cells were purified by negative selection. Typically 90% to 95% of enriched cells were CD4+. CDR1 and CDR2 from the germline V gene are MNHEY and SMNVEV (reference sequence). The J segment lost 6 bases and the V segment lost 5 bases, leaving 5 bases of the junction unmatched. The CDR3 spans 13 residues. This table comes from immunoSEQ multiplex PCR, and its TCRdb copy is limited to in-frame clones, with some not included. The table has under 20,000 clones, more than 90% seen once. Study-level findings and limits: CD4+ T cells from depressed patients used TRBV05-01 (Vbeta 5.1) more often than controls.

This chain links TRBV27 with TRBJ1-1; 8 nucleotides align to TRBD1. Sequenced sample: CD4+ T cells from PBMCs. This TCR derives from a woman in her thirties or forties with major depressive disorder. CDR3 sequence: CASSGTGASEAFF. The CDR3 DNA sequence: TGTGCCAGCAGTGGGACAGGCGCCTCTGAAGCTTTCTTT.